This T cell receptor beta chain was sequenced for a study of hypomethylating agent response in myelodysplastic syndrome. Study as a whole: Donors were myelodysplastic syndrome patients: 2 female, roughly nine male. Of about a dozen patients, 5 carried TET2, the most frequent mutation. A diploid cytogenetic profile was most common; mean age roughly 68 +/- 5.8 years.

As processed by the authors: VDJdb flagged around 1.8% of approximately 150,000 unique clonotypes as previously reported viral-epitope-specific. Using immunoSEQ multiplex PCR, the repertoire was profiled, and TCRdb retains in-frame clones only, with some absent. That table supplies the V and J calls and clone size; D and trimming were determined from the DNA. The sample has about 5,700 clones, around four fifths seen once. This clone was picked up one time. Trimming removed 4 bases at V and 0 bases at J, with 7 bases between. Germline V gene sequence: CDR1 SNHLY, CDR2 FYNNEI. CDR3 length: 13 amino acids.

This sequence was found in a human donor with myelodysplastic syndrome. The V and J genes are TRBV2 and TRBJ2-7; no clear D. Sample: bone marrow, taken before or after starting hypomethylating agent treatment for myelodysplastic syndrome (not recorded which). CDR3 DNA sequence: TGTGCCAGCAGTGTTTTAGTCTCCTACGAGCAGTACTTC. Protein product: CASSVLVSYEQYF.